This T cell receptor beta chain was documented in a study of cytomegalovirus exposure and HLA in healthy donors. The overall study: An earlier analysis identified 117 million unique TCR beta sequences in about 179 million T cells.

General study results and limits: Common viral pathogens were later found to be apparently linked to several of the most significant clusters.

The length of the CDR3 is 12 residues. Trimming removed 6 bases from V and 4 bases from J, with 9 bases in between. In germline, CDR1 is LNHDA, CDR2 SQIVND (reference sequence). PCR involved 60 Vbeta and 13 Jbeta primers. TCRdb's copy holds only in-frame clones and misses some; the assay was immunoSEQ multiplex PCR. The sample shows fewer than 110,000 clones, roughly 80% of them seen only once. On this clone: What it binds is unknown. Additional DNA sequences in this sample encode the identical CDR3.

Input material: PBMCs. This chain uses TRBV19 with TRBJ1-1; D is unresolved. This clonotype was sampled from a man in his thirties or forties in good health and CMV-seropositive. In DNA form, the CDR3 reads TGTGCCAGTAGCCGGTTTGGCACTGAAGCTTTCTTT. It translates to CASSRFGTEAFF.